This T cell receptor (beta chain) was retrieved from a study of T cells in Graves' hyperthyroidism and ophthalmopathy. Amplified regions were TCR beta CDR3 sequences from RNA transcripts. The TCR CDR3 was amplified in a first-round RT-PCR using the HTBI primer set. One entry per CDR3 protein, called by TCRdb with MiXCR from the multiplex PCR reads. The table has some 600,000 distinct CDR3 sequences, 40% to 55% seen once. In its sample, this clonotype was seen many times. Trimming cost V 5 bases and J 9 bases, with 1 base left between them. The CDR3 runs to 9 residues. Germline V gives CDR1 SEHNR, CDR2 FQNEAQ (reference sequence).

Sequencing was done on a sample of peripheral blood or thyroid tissue (not recorded which). The V call is TRBV7-9, the J call TRBJ2-2; D unresolved. The TCR comes from a woman aged 18-29 years with Graves' hyperthyroidism. Written as DNA, the CDR3 is TGTGCCAGCAGCCGGGAGCTGTTTTTT. This gives the protein CASSRELFF.